The 26 T cell receptor beta chains reported below all come from one sample, sequenced in a study of T cell responses to AZD1222 COVID-19 vaccine. Libraries were prepared by immunoSEQ multiplex PCR; TCRdb keeps only in-frame clonotypes and omits some of them. The table has roughly 99,000 clones, more than 75% seen once. Here the sequenced sample was peripheral blood, taken on day 0 of AZD1222 vaccination. Receptors originate from an adult in good health.

This chain joins TRBV6-5 and TRBJ2-4, with D tentatively TRBD1 or TRBD2 (5 bases each). CDR1 and CDR2 (germline): MNHEY, SVGAGI. The CDR3 runs to 13 residues. The V end lost 8 bases, the J end lost 0 bases, and 8 bases lay between the germline ends. CDR3 in amino acids: CASLGEAKNIQYF. In DNA, the CDR3 is TGTGCCAGCTTGGGGGAAGCCAAAAACATTCAGTACTTC.

The chain links TRBV3-1 (or the pseudogene TRBV3-2) to TRBJ2-1; TRBD2 is a possible D gene (7 bases). V gave up 1 base and J gave up 7 bases, with 20 bases separating them. Looked up from germline, CDR1 is LGHDT and CDR2 is YNNKEL (reference sequence). This CDR3 comprises 17 residues. The CDR3: CASSQVGVAGAENEQFF. Here the CDR3 DNA reads TGTGCCAGCAGCCAAGTGGGGGTCGCGGGGGCGGAGAATGAGCAGTTCTTC.

The chain employs TRBV19 and TRBJ1-5; D is uncertain. The germline V and J ends were trimmed by 3 bases and 5 bases, with 14 bases remaining between them. The CDR3 is 15 residues long. In germline, CDR1 is LNHDA, CDR2 SQIVND (reference sequence). As DNA, the CDR3 is TGTGCCAGTAGTATTGCGCTGGGTGCGCATCAGCCCCAGCATTTT. Its protein product is CASSIALGAHQPQHF.

The genes are TRBV14 and TRBJ1-1, with D hard to call. V was pared by 1 base and J by 11 bases, with 8 bases between. CDR3 size: 11 residues. Germline-derived CDR1 and CDR2 are SGHDN and FVKESK. CDR3 residues: CASSQGLRAFF. CDR3 bases: TGTGCCAGCAGCCAAGGTTTAAGGGCTTTCTTT.

The V gene is TRBV6-5, the J gene TRBJ2-7; D might be TRBD1 (5 bases). V gave up 6 bases and J gave up 2 bases, with 14 bases separating them. This CDR3 has 14 residues. CDR1 MNHEY and CDR2 SVGAGI come from the germline V gene. DNA for the CDR3: TGTGCCAGCAGCCGCGACAGAAAACCCTACGAGCAGTACTTC. It encodes CASSRDRKPYEQYF.

The V call is TRBV13, the J call TRBJ2-5; TRBD2 aligns across 7 bases. Germline-derived CDR1 and CDR2 are PRHDT and FYEKMQ (reference sequence). V was pared by 5 bases and J by 4 bases, with 10 bases of the junction left unmatched. The CDR3 is 15 residues long. CDR3 DNA sequence: TGTGCCAGCAGCCTGTGGGGGGGGATCGGAGAGACCCAGTACTTC. This encodes CASSLWGGIGETQYF.

The gene calls are TRBV4-2 and TRBJ1-3, with D unclear. CDR3 length: 13 residues. V was cut by 0 bases and J by 4 bases, with 4 bases left in between. The germline V gene has CDR1 LGHNA and CDR2 YNFKEQ. The CDR3: CASSQDKGNTIYF. The CDR3 coding sequence is TGTGCCAGCAGCCAAGACAAGGGAAACACCATATATTTT.

The chain couples TRBV7-9 to TRBJ2-7; 7 bases align to TRBD1. The germline V gene encodes CDR1 SEHNR and CDR2 FQNEAQ (reference sequence). Trimming took 3 bases from V and 1 from J; bases not matched to a gene: 6. The CDR3 is 15 residues long. CDR3 nucleotides: TGTGCCAGCAGCTTGTTGGCAGGGGGTTCCTACGAGCAGTACTTC. Translation: CASSLLAGGSYEQYF.

J is TRBJ1-1 and V is TRBV6-2 or TRBV6-3; 8 nucleotides agree with TRBD1. The CDR3 is made up of 14 amino acids. V lost 4 bases, J lost 0 bases, and 1 base stayed unmatched. Germline lookup yields CDR1 MNHEY and CDR2 SVGEGT. In nucleotides, the CDR3 is TGTGCCAGCAGTTGGGACAGGTTGAACACTGAAGCTTTCTTT. It is translated as CASSWDRLNTEAFF.

The chain has TRBV4-2 and TRBJ2-7, with TRBD1 as a possible D gene (6 bases). Germline V gene lookup returns CDR1 LGHNA and CDR2 YNFKEQ. The CDR3 sequence is 14 residues long. V lost 4 bases and J 4 bases, leaving 14 bases between the germline ends. In nucleotides, the CDR3 is TGTGCCAGCAGCCTACAAACACAGGGATACGAGCAGTACTTC. The encoded protein is CASSLQTQGYEQYF.

The chain couples TRBV4-3 to TRBJ2-2, with 7 bases matching TRBD2. V shed 0 bases, J shed 8 bases, and the junction held 3 bases outside the gene matches. Germline CDR1 and CDR2: LGHNA and YSLEER. The CDR3 is 14 amino acids. CDR3 DNA: TGCGCCAGCAGCCAAGATGGGACTACTGGGGAGCTGTTTTTT. It is translated as CASSQDGTTGELFF.

The V call is TRBV6-6, the J call TRBJ2-7; D is ambiguous. V lost 5 bases and J 4 bases, leaving 6 bases between the germline ends. This CDR3 region has 11 residues. Germline V CDR1 and CDR2: MNHNY, SVGAGI (reference sequence). CDR3 sequence: CASSPSYEQYF. The DNA of the CDR3 is TGTGCCAGCAGTCCTTCGTACGAGCAGTACTTC.

The chain has TRBV5-1 and TRBJ2-7; perhaps D is TRBD1 or TRBD2 (5 bases each). This CDR3 comprises 14 residues. The germline V gene has CDR1 SGHRS and CDR2 YFSETQ. Trimming pared 4 bases from V and 0 bases from J, leaving 11 bases between. The CDR3: CASSRDASSYEQYF. The CDR3 DNA sequence: TGCGCCAGCAGCCGGGACGCTAGCTCCTACGAGCAGTACTTC.

The CDR3 is CAISERGQVDEQFF. The CDR3 DNA follows: TGTGCCATCAGTGAAAGGGGACAGGTCGATGAGCAGTTCTTC. This rearrangement joins TRBV10-3 to TRBJ2-1, with 8 bases aligning to TRBD1. V lost 3 bases and J lost 8; bases outside the gene matches: 6. Germline loops: CDR1 ENHRY, CDR2 SYGVKD. CDR3 length: 14 amino acids.

The genes are TRBV18 and TRBJ1-6, with 9 bases aligning to TRBD1. CDR1 and CDR2 from the germline V gene are KGHSH and LQKENI. The CDR3 contains 16 residues. V shed 3 bases, J shed 4 bases, and the junction held 4 bases outside the gene matches. The CDR3 is CASSPGTGRYNSPLHF. CDR3 nucleotides: TGTGCCAGCTCACCGGGGACAGGGAGGTATAATTCACCCCTCCACTTT. Full variable domain (rest looked up from reference TRBV18 and TRBJ1-6): NAGVMQNPRHLVRRRGQEARLRCSPMKGHSHVYWYRQLPEEGLKFMVYLQKENIIDESGMPKERFSAEFPKEGPSILRIQQVVRGDSAAYFCASSPGTGRYNSPLHFGNGTRLTVT.

The V gene is TRBV5-1, the J gene TRBJ1-5; D possibly corresponds to TRBD1 (6 bases). There are 15 residues in the CDR3. V dropped 4 bases and J dropped 1 base, with 12 bases sitting between them. CDR1 SGHRS and CDR2 YFSETQ come from the germline V gene. CDR3 bases: TGCGCCAGCAGCCGAACAGGGTTGAGCAATCAGCCCCAGCATTTT. It translates to CASSRTGLSNQPQHF.

The chain recombines TRBV9 with TRBJ2-7; the D gene could be TRBD1 or TRBD2 (5 bases each). The V end lost 4 bases, the J end lost 5 bases, and 16 bases lay between the germline ends. Germline CDR1 and CDR2: SGDLS and YYNGEE. This CDR3 is built from 14 residues. The CDR3 sequence is CASSRSDGDHEQYF. CDR3 DNA: TGTGCCAGCAGCAGGTCGGACGGGGACCACGAGCAGTACTTC.

The chain links TRBV30 to TRBJ2-1, with 7 bases matching TRBD2. CDR3 length: 15 residues. V was pared by 0 bases and J by 7 bases, with 9 bases of the junction left unmatched. CDR1 and CDR2 (germline): GTSNPN, SVGIG (reference sequence). The CDR3 DNA follows: TGTGCCTGGAGTGTACCCACGGACGGGGGGAATGAGCAGTTCTTC. It translates to CAWSVPTDGGNEQFF. Full variable domain (remainder filled in from reference TRBV30 and TRBJ2-1): SQTIHQWPATLVQPVGSPLSLECTVEGTSNPNLYWYRQAAGRGLQLLFYSVGIGQISSEVPQNLSASRPQDRQFILSSKKLLLSDSGFYLCAWSVPTDGGNEQFFGPGTRLTVL.

The chain recombines TRBV5-1 with TRBJ1-1; 9 positions agree with TRBD1. V dropped 1 base and J dropped 3; count of bases not matched to a gene: 4. The germline gives CDR1 SGHRS, CDR2 YFSETQ. This CDR3 has 15 amino acids. CDR3 in amino acids: CASSLLRTGDTEAFF. CDR3 nucleotides: TGCGCCAGCAGCTTGTTACGGACAGGGGACACTGAAGCTTTCTTT.

The genes are TRBV24-1 and TRBJ2-1; no definite D call. The V gene lost 5 bases and the J gene lost 4 bases, with 8 bases spanning the gap. There are 13 residues in the CDR3. CDR1 and CDR2 from the germline V gene are KGHDR and SFDVKD. DNA for the CDR3: TGTGCCACCAGTGGTTCTGGATACAATGAGCAGTTCTTC. Amino acid sequence: CATSGSGYNEQFF.

The CDR3 DNA is TGTGCCAGCAGCCCGCCCGGGGAAAAGGCGACTGAAGCTTTCTTT. Encoded protein: CASSPPGEKATEAFF. The chain carries TRBV5-4 and TRBJ1-1; D remains unclear. The CDR3 runs to 15 residues. Trimming removed 4 bases from V and 5 bases from J, with 18 bases in between. Germline loops: CDR1 SGHNT, CDR2 YYREEE (reference sequence).

The chain links TRBV5-1 to TRBJ2-7; 8 bases agree with TRBD1. J was trimmed by 4 bases and V by 1 base; bases with no gene match: 7. The germline gives CDR1 SGHRS, CDR2 YFSETQ. The CDR3 consists of 15 residues. This CDR3 reads CASSLRTGYGYEQYF. The DNA for the CDR3 is TGCGCCAGCAGCTTGCGGACAGGGTATGGGTACGAGCAGTACTTC.

The rearrangement joins TRBV27 to TRBJ2-7; perhaps TRBD1 as D (7 bases). Germline lookup yields CDR1 MNHEY and CDR2 SMNVEV (reference sequence). The CDR3 sequence is 15 residues long. V lost 3 bases and J 5 bases, leaving 17 bases between the germline ends. The CDR3 DNA follows: TGTGCCAGCAGTTTCTACAGGGGACTGGCGGACGAGCAGTACTTC. Amino acid sequence: CASSFYRGLADEQYF.

CDR3 amino acids: CASSYAQGAGGYTF. In DNA, the CDR3 is TGTGCCAGCAGTTACGCACAGGGGGCTGGGGGCTACACCTTC. The chain is built from TRBV6-5 and TRBJ1-2; TRBD1 matches 9 bases. The V segment lost 2 bases and the J segment 8 bases; nucleotides outside the gene matches: 6. This CDR3 spans 14 amino acids. The V gene's germline CDR1 is MNHEY and CDR2 SVGAGI.

About this clone: A junction end diverges from the germline sequence, so it may reflect a read error. The J gene is TRBJ1-1, the V gene TRBV5-3; D is unresolved. TRBV5-3 is designated an ORF whose function remains uncertain. This CDR3 is 13 amino acids long. This CDR3 is CASSLKVNTEAFF. In DNA, the CDR3 is TGTGCCAGCAGCTTGAAGGTGAACACTGAAGCTTTCTTT.

V gene TRBV27 combines with J gene TRBJ2-6; D unresolved. Trimming took 8 bases from V and 0 from J, leaving 29 bases between them. The germline CDR1 and CDR2 sequences are MNHEY and SMNVEV (reference sequence). The CDR3 covers 21 residues. CDR3 sequence: CASATYGRRLGVDSGANVLTF. The CDR3 DNA reads TGTGCCAGCGCTACATATGGGCGCAGGCTCGGTGTTGACTCTGGGGCCAACGTCCTGACTTTC.